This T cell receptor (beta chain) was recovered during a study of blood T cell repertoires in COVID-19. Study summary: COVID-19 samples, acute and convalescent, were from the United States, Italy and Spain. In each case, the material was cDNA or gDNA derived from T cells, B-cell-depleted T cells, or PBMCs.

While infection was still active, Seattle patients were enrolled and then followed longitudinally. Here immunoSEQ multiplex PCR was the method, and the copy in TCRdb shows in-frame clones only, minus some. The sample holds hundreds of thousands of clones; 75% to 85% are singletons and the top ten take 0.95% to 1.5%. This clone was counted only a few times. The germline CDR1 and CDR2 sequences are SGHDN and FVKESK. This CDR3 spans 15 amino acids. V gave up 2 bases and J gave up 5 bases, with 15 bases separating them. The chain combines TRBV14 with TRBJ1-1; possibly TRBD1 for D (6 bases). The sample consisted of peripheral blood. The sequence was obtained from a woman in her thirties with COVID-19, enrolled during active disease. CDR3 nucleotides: TGTGCCAGCAGCCAAATCAGGGGAAGGAGAACTGAAGCTTTCTTT. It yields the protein CASSQIRGRRTEAFF.